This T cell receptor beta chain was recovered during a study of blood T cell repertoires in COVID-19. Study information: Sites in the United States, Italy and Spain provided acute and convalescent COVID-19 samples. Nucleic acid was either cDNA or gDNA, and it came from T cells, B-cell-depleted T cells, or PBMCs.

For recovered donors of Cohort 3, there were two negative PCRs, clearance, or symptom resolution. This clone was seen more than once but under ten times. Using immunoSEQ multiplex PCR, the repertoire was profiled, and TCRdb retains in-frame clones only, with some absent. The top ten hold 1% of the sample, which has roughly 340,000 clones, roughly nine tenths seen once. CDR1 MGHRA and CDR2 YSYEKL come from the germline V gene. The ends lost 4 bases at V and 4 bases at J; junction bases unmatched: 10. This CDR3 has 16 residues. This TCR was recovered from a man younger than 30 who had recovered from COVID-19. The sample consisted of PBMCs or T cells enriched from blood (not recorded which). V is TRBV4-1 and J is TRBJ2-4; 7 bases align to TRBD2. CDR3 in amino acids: CASSPIGEGSKNIQYF. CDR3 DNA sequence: TGCGCCAGCAGCCCTATAGGGGAGGGGTCAAAAAACATTCAGTACTTC.